A selection of T cell receptor beta chains follows, all from one sample in a study of vaccination effects on CD4 cells after COVID-19. Some clones are missing from TCRdb's copy, which holds only in-frame ones; the method was immunoSEQ multiplex PCR. The sample has about 73,000 clones, about four fifths seen once; the top ten hold around 3%. No antigen has been assigned to these receptors. This specimen consisted of CD4+ T cells from PBMCs cultured with HCoV-NL63 spike peptides, obtained before COVID-19 vaccination. These receptors all stem from a human donor who received a COVID-19 vaccine. Each CDR3 is given with its conserved first and last residue. D genes are given only for firm matches.

V: TRBV19; J: TRBJ1-2; D: NA; CDR3: CASLEGGAYNYGYTF; DNA: TGTGCCAGCCTTGAAGGGGGAGCCTATAACTATGGCTACACCTTC
V: TRBV5-1; J: TRBJ1-1; D: TRBD1; CDR3: CASSLVPGQGAGNTEAFF; DNA: TGCGCCAGCAGCTTGGTCCCGGGACAGGGGGCTGGGAACACTGAAGCTTTCTTT
V: TRBV5-1; J: TRBJ1-5; D: TRBD1; CDR3: CASSLTGQGYQPQHF; DNA: TGCGCCAGCAGCTTGACGGGACAGGGCTATCAGCCCCAGCATTTT
V: TRBV14; J: TRBJ2-4; D: NA; CDR3: CASSGGLTGSLAKNIQYF; DNA: TGTGCCAGCAGCGGCGGTCTAACAGGATCACTAGCCAAAAACATTCAGTACTTC
V: TRBV24-1; J: TRBJ2-1; D: NA; CDR3: CATSDPAGSSYNEQFF; DNA: TGTGCCACCAGTGACCCGGCTGGCAGCTCCTACAATGAGCAGTTCTTC
V: TRBV2; J: TRBJ1-3; D: NA; CDR3: CASSVSSSGNTIYF; DNA: TGTGCCAGCAGTGTGTCCAGCTCTGGAAACACCATATATTTT
V: TRBV9; J: TRBJ2-3; D: TRBD2; CDR3: CASSARLAGVTDTQYF; DNA: TGTGCCAGCAGCGCCAGACTAGCGGGGGTCACAGATACGCAGTATTTT
V: TRBV18; J: TRBJ1-1; D: NA; CDR3: CASSPGLPRSMNTEAFF; DNA: TGTGCCAGCTCACCCGGCCTCCCCCGGTCCATGAACACTGAAGCTTTCTTT
V: TRBV7-9; J: TRBJ2-3; D: NA; CDR3: CASSLVGVYTDTQYF; DNA: TGTGCCAGCAGCTTAGTTGGGGTGTACACAGATACGCAGTATTTT
V: TRBV5-1; J: TRBJ2-5; D: TRBD2; CDR3: CASSRSSGGAMGTQYF; DNA: TGCGCCAGCAGCCGGTCAAGCGGGGGGGCAATGGGGACCCAGTACTTC
V: TRBV2; J: TRBJ1-2; D: NA; CDR3: CASSGDGIIYGYTF; DNA: TGTGCCAGCAGTGGGGACGGGATAATCTATGGCTACACCTTC
V: TRBV6-6; J: TRBJ2-2; D: NA; CDR3: CASSRQGELFF; DNA: TGTGCCAGCAGTCGACAGGGGGAGCTGTTTTTT
V: TRBV15; J: TRBJ1-1; D: NA; CDR3: CATSANPGRRNTEAFF; DNA: TGTGCCACCAGCGCAAATCCGGGACGTAGGAACACTGAAGCTTTCTTT